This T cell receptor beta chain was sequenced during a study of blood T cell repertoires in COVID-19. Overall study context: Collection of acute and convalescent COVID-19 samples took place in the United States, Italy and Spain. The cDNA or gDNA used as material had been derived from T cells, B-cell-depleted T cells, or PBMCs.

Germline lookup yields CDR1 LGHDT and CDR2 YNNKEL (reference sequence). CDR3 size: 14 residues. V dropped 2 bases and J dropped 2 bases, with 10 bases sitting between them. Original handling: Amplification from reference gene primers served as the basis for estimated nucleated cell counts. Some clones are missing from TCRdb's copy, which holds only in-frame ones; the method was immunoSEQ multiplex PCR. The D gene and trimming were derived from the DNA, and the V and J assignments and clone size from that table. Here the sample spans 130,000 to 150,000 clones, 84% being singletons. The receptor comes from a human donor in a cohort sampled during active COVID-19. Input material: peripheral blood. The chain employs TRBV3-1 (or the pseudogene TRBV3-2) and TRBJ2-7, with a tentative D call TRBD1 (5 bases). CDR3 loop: CASSQRTQPYEQYF. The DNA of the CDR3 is TGTGCCAGCAGCCAAAGGACACAACCCTACGAGCAGTACTTC.